This T cell receptor (beta chain) was captured in a study of blood T cell repertoires in COVID-19. The overall study: Whether acute or convalescent, the COVID-19 samples came from the United States, Italy and Spain. T cells, B-cell-depleted T cells, or PBMCs supplied cDNA or gDNA.

Source study methods: Quantification of nucleated cells was approximated via reference gene primer amplification. Produced via immunoSEQ multiplex PCR; TCRdb's table is partial and in-frame only. The V and J calls and clone size come from that table; D and trimming were worked out from the DNA. Found here are fewer than 120,000 clones, approximately 65% of them singletons; the top ten hold 7.6%. There are 13 residues in the CDR3. Germline V gives CDR1 LGHNA, CDR2 YNFKEQ. V gave up 1 base and J gave up 5 bases, with 7 bases separating them. The sequence came from a woman between 55 and 75 years old with acute or convalescent COVID-19. Sequenced: peripheral blood. This sequence joins TRBV4-2 and TRBJ2-3; D remains ambiguous. The CDR3 sequence is CASSQVFGDTQYF. Written as DNA, the CDR3 is TGTGCCAGCAGCCAAGTGTTCGGAGATACGCAGTATTTT.